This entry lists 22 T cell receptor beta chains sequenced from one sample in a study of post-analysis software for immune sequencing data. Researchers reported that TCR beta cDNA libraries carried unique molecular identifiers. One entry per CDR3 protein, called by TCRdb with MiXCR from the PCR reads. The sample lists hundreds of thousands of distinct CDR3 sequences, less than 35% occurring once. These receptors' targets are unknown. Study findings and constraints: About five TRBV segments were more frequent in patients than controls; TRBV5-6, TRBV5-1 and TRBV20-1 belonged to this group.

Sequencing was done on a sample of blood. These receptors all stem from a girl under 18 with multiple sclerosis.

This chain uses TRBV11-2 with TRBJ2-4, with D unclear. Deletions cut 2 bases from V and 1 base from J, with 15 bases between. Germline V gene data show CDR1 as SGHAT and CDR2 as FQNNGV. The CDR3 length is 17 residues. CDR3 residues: CASSLLAVVLAKNIQYF. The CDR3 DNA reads TGTGCCAGCAGCTTACTGGCTGTTGTCCTGGCCAAAAACATTCAGTACTTC.

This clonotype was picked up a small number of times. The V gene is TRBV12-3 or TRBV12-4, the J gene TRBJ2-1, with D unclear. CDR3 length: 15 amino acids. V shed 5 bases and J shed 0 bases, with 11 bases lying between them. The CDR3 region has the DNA TGTGCCAGCAGTAGTCCGTCTAGCTCCTACAATGAGCAGTTCTTC. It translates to CASSSPSSSYNEQFF.

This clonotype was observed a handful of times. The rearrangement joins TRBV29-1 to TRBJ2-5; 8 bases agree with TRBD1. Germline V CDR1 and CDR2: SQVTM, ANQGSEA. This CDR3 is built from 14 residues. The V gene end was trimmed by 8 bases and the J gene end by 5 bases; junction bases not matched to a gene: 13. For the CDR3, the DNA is TGCAGCTCCCGGGACAGGATCGGCGGCGAGACCCAGTACTTC. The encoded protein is CSSRDRIGGETQYF.

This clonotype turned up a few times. The CDR3 DNA sequence: TGCAGTGCTCCGACAGACAGGTGGTACCAAGAGACCCAGTACTTC. Amino acids: CSAPTDRWYQETQYF. V and J are TRBV20-1 and TRBJ2-5; TRBD1 is a possible D gene (6 bases). Trimming took 5 bases from V and 0 from J, leaving 16 bases between them. The CDR3 totals 15 residues. Germline V lookup: CDR1 DFQATT, CDR2 SNEGSKA (reference sequence).

CDR3 nucleotides: TGCGCCAGCATCCCTTCCCTGTCTGGGGGCGGCGATGAGACCCAGTACTTC. Residues: CASIPSLSGGGDETQYF. This chain joins TRBV5-1 and TRBJ2-5; perhaps TRBD1 as D (6 bases). The V end was cut by 6 bases, the J end by 5 bases, with 26 bases between. CDR1 and CDR2 (germline): SGHRS, YFSETQ. The CDR3 spans 17 residues.

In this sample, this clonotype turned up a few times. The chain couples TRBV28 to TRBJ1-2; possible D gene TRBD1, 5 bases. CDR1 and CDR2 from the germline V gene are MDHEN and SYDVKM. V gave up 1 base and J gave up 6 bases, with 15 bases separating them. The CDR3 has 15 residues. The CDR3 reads CASSLYEGAGDGYTF. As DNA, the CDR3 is TGTGCCAGCAGTTTATATGAAGGGGCGGGCGATGGCTACACCTTC.

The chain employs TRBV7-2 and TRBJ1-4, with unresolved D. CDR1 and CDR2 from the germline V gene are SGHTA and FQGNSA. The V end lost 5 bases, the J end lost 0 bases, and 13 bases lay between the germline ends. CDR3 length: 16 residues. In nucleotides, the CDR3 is TGTACCAGCAGCCCCCGGGCGCCGGCAACTAATGAAAAACTGTTTTTT. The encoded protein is CTSSPRAPATNEKLFF. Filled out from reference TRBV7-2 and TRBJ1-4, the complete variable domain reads GAGVSQSPSNKVTEKGKDVELRCDPISGHTALYWYRQSLGQGLEFLIYFQGNSAPDKSGLPSDRFSAERTGGSVSTLTIQRTQQEDSAVYLCTSSPRAPATNEKLFFGSGTQLSVL.

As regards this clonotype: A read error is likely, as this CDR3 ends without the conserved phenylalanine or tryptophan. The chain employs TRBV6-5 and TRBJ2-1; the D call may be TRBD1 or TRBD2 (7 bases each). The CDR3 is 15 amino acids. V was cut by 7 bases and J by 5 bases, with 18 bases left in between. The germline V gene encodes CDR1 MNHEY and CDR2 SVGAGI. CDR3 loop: CASTLSGTDNNEQFV. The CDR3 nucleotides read TGTGCCAGCACCTTGAGCGGGACAGACAACAATGAGCAGTTCGTC.

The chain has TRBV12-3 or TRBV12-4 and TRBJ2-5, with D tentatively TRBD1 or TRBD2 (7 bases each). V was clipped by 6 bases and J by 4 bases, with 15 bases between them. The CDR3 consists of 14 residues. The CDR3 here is CASSRGGQSETQYF. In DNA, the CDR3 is TGTGCCAGCAGCCGCGGGGGACAGTCAGAGACCCAGTACTTC.

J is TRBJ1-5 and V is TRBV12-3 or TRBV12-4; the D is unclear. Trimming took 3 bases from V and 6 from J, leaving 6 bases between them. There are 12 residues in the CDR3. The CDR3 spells CASSFVRQPQHF. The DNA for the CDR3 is TGTGCCAGCAGTTTCGTACGTCAGCCCCAGCATTTT.

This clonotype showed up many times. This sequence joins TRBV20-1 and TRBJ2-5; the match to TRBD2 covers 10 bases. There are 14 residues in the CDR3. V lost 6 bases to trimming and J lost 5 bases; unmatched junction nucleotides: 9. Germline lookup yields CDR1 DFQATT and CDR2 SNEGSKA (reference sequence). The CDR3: CSAPGLALDETQYF. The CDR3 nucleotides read TGCAGTGCCCCGGGACTAGCGCTCGACGAGACCCAGTACTTC.

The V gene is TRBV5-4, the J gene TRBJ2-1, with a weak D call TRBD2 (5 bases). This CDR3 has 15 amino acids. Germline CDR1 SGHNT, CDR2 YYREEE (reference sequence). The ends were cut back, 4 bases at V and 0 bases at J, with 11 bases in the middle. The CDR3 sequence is CASSLKRASYNEQFF. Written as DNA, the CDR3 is TGTGCCAGCAGCCTCAAGAGGGCCTCCTACAATGAGCAGTTCTTC.

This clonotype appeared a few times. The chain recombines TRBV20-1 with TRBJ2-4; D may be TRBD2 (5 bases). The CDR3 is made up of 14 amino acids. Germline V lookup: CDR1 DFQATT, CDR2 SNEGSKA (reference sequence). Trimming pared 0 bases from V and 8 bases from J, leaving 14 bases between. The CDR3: CSAREGLARDIQYF. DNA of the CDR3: TGCAGTGCTAGAGAGGGCCTAGCTCGGGACATTCAGTACTTC.

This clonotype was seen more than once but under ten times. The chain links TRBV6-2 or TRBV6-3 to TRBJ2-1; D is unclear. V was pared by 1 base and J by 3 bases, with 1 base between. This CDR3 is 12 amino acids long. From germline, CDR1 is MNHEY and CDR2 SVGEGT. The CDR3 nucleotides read TGTGCCAGCAGTTACTTCTACAATGAGCAGTTCTTC. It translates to CASSYFYNEQFF.

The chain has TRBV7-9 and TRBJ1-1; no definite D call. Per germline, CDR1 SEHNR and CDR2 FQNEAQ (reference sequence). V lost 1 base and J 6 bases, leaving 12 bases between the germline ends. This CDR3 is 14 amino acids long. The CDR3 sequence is CASSLDGVSAEAFF. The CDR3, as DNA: TGTGCCAGCAGCTTAGATGGGGTGTCGGCTGAAGCTTTCTTT.

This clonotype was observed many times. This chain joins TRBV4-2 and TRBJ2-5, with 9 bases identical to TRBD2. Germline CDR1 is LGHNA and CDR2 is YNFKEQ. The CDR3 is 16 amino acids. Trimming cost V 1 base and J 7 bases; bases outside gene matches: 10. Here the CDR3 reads CASSQGRAGGDGTQYF. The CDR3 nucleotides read TGTGCCAGCAGCCAAGGGCGAGCGGGGGGCGATGGGACCCAGTACTTC.

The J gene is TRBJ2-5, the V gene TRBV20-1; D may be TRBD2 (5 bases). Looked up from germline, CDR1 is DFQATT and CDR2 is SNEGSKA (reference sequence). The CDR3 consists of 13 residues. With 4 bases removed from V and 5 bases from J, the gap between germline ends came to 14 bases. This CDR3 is CSATWAGGETQYF. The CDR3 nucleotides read TGCAGTGCTACATGGGCAGGCGGGGAGACCCAGTACTTC.

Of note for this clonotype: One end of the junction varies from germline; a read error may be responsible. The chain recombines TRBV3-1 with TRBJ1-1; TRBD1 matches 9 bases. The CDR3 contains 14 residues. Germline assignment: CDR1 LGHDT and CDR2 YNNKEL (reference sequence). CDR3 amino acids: CASSHRDREGETFF. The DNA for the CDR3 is TGTGCCAGCAGCCACCGGGACAGGGAGGGTGAAACTTTCTTT.

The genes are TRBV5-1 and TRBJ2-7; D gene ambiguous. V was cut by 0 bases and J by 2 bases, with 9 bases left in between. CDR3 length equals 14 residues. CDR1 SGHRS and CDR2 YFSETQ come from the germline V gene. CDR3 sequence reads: CASSLGVGTYEQYF. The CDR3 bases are TGCGCCAGCAGCTTGGGTGTCGGAACCTACGAGCAGTACTTC.

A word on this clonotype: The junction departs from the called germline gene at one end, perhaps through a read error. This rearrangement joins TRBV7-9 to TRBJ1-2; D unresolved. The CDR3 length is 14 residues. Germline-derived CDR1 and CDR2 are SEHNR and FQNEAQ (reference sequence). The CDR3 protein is CASCLHDSNYGYTF. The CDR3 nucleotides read TGTGCCAGCTGCTTACACGACTCTAACTATGGCTACACCTTC.

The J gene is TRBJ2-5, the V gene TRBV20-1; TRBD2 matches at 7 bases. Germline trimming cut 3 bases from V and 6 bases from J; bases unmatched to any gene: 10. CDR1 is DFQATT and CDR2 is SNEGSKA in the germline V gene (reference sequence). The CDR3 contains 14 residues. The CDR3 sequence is CSASVGTTTQTQYF. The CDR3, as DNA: TGCAGTGCTAGCGTAGGGACTACCACCCAGACCCAGTACTTC.

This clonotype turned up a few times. Written as DNA, the CDR3 is TGTGCCAGCAGTTTAATTCGGGTAAACACAGATACGCAGTATTTT. Translation: CASSLIRVNTDTQYF. The chain links TRBV27 to TRBJ2-3; no definite D call. The germline V and J ends were trimmed by 2 bases and 2 bases, with 11 bases remaining between them. The CDR3 runs to 15 residues. CDR1 MNHEY and CDR2 SMNVEV come from the germline V gene (reference sequence).